The clone carrying this T cell receptor beta chain is a singleton in its sample. Its antigen remains unidentified. These data are taken from a study of Tregs in tolerant kidney transplant recipients. The CDR3 length is 16 residues. J gave up 5 bases and V 1 base, and 4 bases lay outside the gene matches. The germline gives CDR1 LGHNA, CDR2 YNFKEQ. The nonmyeloablative bone marrow transplants came from related graft donors, with transient mixed chimerism. Thawed PBMCs were FACS-sorted into unstimulated CD4+CD25+CD127- regulatory T cells, CD4+CD25- non-regulatory cells, CD4 and CD8 cells. Whole-study findings and limits: In tolerant patients, donor-specific Tregs outgrew total Tregs, suggesting antigen-driven expansion. Some patients' samples used different primers over time, so nucleotide sequences weren't comparable. This study did not directly address biological reproducibility.

Sequencing used immunoSEQ multiplex PCR; TCRdb keeps in-frame clones, though not all of them. The data hold 74,000 or so clones, with more than 85% observed a single time. This receptor was taken from a human patient who received a combined kidney and bone marrow transplant. The graft donor may have given rise to some T cells. Sequenced here: CD4+ T cells from blood (PBMCs), sampled 24 months after the transplant. V gene TRBV4-2 combines with J gene TRBJ2-2; 10 positions match TRBD1. As DNA, the CDR3 is TGTGCCAGCAGCCAAGGGGGGACAGGGGTTACCGGGGAGCTGTTTTTT. This codes for CASSQGGTGVTGELFF.